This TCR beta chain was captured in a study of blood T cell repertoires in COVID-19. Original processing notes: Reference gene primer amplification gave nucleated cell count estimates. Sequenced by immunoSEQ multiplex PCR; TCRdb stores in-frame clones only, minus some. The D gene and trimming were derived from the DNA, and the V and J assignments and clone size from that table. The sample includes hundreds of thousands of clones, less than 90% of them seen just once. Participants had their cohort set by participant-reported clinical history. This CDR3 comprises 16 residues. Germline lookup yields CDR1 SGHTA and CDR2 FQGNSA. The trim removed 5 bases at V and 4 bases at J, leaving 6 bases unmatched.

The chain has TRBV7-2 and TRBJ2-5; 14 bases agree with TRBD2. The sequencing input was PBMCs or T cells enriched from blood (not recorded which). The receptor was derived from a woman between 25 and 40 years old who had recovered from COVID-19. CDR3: CASSPGLAGGGETQYF. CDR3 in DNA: TGTGCCAGCAGCCCCGGACTAGCGGGAGGAGGAGAGACCCAGTACTTC.